These T cell receptor beta chains were read from a single sample in a study of T cell responses to AZD1222 COVID-19 vaccine. Generated by immunoSEQ multiplex PCR, the TCRdb table keeps only in-frame clones and is missing some. The sample has 98,000 or so clones, about 88% seen once; the top ten hold approximately 16%. Sequencing used peripheral blood, obtained 28 days after the second AZD1222 dose. These receptors all come from an adult who received the AZD1222 COVID-19 vaccine. Both conserved end residues are part of each CDR3. D genes are given only for firm matches. The size entry is marked missing in some rows and otherwise reads once, few, many or a size class.

NA,TRBV12-3/TRBV12-4,NA,11,TRBJ2-1,CASSLLDEQFF,TGTGCCAGCAGTTTATTAGATGAGCAGTTCTTC
NA,TRBV4-1,NA,17,TRBJ2-7,CASSQVWGPPADYEQYF,TGCGCCAGCAGCCAAGTATGGGGGCCCCCAGCCGACTACGAGCAGTACTTC
TRBD2,TRBV2,NA,16,TRBJ2-3,CASSSSGGQWADTQYF,TGTGCCAGCAGCAGCTCGGGGGGGCAGTGGGCAGATACGCAGTATTTT
NA,TRBV5-6,NA,14,TRBJ1-3,CASSSIGAGNTIYF,TGTGCCAGCAGCTCGATCGGAGCTGGAAACACCATATATTTT
NA,TRBV7-9,NA,15,TRBJ1-2,CATSGGGRSGYGYTF,TGTGCCACCTCTGGGGGGGGCCGGTCGGGCTATGGCTACACCTTC
TRBD1,TRBV3-1/TRBV3-2,few,16,TRBJ1-3,CASSQAVRGPGNTIYF,TGTGCCAGCAGCCAAGCTGTCAGGGGGCCTGGAAACACCATATATTTT
NA,TRBV6-5,NA,12,TRBJ1-2,CATSGRLYGYTF,TGTGCCACCTCGGGTAGACTCTATGGCTACACCTTC
NA,TRBV5-4,NA,15,TRBJ2-1,CASSDGTDLYNEQFF,TGTGCCAGCAGCGACGGGACGGACTTATACAATGAGCAGTTCTTC
TRBD2,TRBV15,NA,18,TRBJ2-6,CATSREWLAGSGANVLTF,TGTGCCACCAGCAGAGAATGGCTAGCGGGATCTGGGGCCAACGTCCTGACTTTC
TRBD1,TRBV11-2,NA,16,TRBJ2-7,CASSGSRDRGVYEQYF,TGTGCCAGCAGCGGATCCCGGGACAGGGGTGTTTACGAGCAGTACTTC
TRBD1,TRBV9,once,17,TRBJ2-5,CASSVAGGTGRTETQYF,TGTGCCAGCAGCGTAGCTGGCGGGACAGGACGTACAGAGACCCAGTACTTC
NA,TRBV5-1,NA,15,TRBJ1-4,CASSLLGAENEKLFF,TGCGCCAGCAGCTTGTTGGGGGCAGAGAATGAAAAACTGTTTTTT
NA,TRBV6-1,NA,16,TRBJ2-2,CASSELPFVGTGELFF,TGTGCCAGCAGTGAACTTCCTTTCGTTGGCACCGGGGAGCTGTTTTTT
TRBD1,TRBV29-1,few,15,TRBJ1-1,CSVEGATGAQTEAFF,TGCAGCGTCGAAGGGGCTACAGGGGCTCAAACTGAAGCTTTCTTT
NA,TRBV6-5,NA,12,TRBJ1-1,CASSHRQGEAFF,TGTGCCAGCAGTCACAGGCAGGGGGAAGCTTTCTTT
NA,TRBV29-1,NA,15,TRBJ1-2,CSVEDRKGWNYGYTF,TGCAGCGTTGAAGATCGAAAGGGCTGGAACTATGGCTACACCTTC
NA,TRBV6-5,NA,14,TRBJ1-5,CASRLLGSNQPQHF,TGTGCCAGCAGGCTCTTAGGCAGCAATCAGCCCCAGCATTTT
NA,TRBV27,NA,16,TRBJ2-4,CASSFREPGAKNIQYF,TGTGCCAGCAGTTTCCGGGAGCCGGGGGCCAAAAACATTCAGTACTTC
NA,TRBV18,NA,8,TRBJ1-2,CASSPNSF,TGTGCCAGCTCACCAAACAGCTTC
TRBD1,TRBV5-1,NA,14,TRBJ1-4,CASSTTDRGEKLFF,TGCGCCAGCAGCACCACTGACAGGGGAGAAAAACTGTTTTTT
TRBD1,TRBV5-1,NA,15,TRBJ1-1,CASSSWTGANTEAFF,TGCGCCAGCAGCTCGTGGACAGGAGCAAACACTGAAGCTTTCTTT
TRBD1,TRBV19,NA,11,TRBJ2-7,CASRQGNEQYF,TGTGCCAGTAGACAGGGGAACGAGCAGTACTTC
NA,TRBV5-1,NA,14,TRBJ2-3,CASSLGRPEDTQYF,TGCGCCAGCAGCTTGGGACGGCCGGAGGATACGCAGTATTTT
NA,TRBV29-1,NA,15,TRBJ2-1,CSVGRFRGSYNEQFF,TGCAGCGTTGGTAGGTTTAGGGGCTCCTACAATGAGCAGTTCTTC
NA,TRBV24-1,NA,12,TRBJ1-2,CATSDSSGVRTF,TGTGCCACCAGTGATTCCTCAGGCGTTCGTACCTTC
TRBD1,TRBV7-9,NA,16,TRBJ2-1,CASSEDRGLFYNEQFF,TGTGCCAGCAGCGAGGACAGGGGGCTGTTCTACAATGAGCAGTTCTTC
NA,TRBV7-9,once,15,TRBJ2-1,CASSPIPSSGNEQFF,TGTGCCAGCAGCCCGATTCCGTCCAGCGGGAATGAGCAGTTCTTC
TRBD1,TRBV10-3,NA,16,TRBJ1-1,CAISPGQGGGNTEAFF,TGTGCCATCAGTCCGGGACAGGGTGGGGGGAACACTGAAGCTTTCTTT
TRBD1,TRBV30,NA,15,TRBJ1-1,CAWVPKETGGTEAFF,TGTGCCTGGGTCCCGAAAGAGACAGGGGGCACTGAAGCTTTCTTT
TRBD1,TRBV7-6,NA,15,TRBJ2-3,CASSSEDRAGDTQYF,TGTGCCAGCAGCTCTGAGGACAGGGCGGGAGATACGCAGTATTTT
NA,TRBV5-6,few,17,TRBJ2-2,CASSLYGRGLDTGELFF,TGTGCCAGCAGCTTGTATGGCCGGGGGCTGGACACCGGGGAGCTGTTTTTT
NA,TRBV7-9,once,15,TRBJ1-1,CASRPTGSTNTEAFF,TGTGCCAGCAGACCCACAGGTAGTACGAACACTGAAGCTTTCTTT
NA,TRBV3-1/TRBV3-2,NA,13,TRBJ1-1,CASSQGQFAEAFF,TGTGCCAGCAGCCAAGGACAATTCGCTGAAGCTTTCTTT
TRBD2,TRBV6-5,NA,15,TRBJ2-7,CASTGRAGGPYEQYF,TGTGCCAGCACTGGGAGAGCGGGAGGCCCCTACGAGCAGTACTTC
TRBD1,TRBV5-1,NA,16,TRBJ2-7,CASTFGRGQGYHEQYF,TGCGCCAGCACATTTGGAAGGGGACAGGGTTACCACGAGCAGTACTTC
NA,TRBV11-3,NA,15,TRBJ1-4,CASSRGYSTNEKLFF,TGTGCCAGCAGCCGCGGGTACTCAACTAATGAAAAACTGTTTTTT
NA,TRBV14,NA,15,TRBJ2-1,CASSRLTGSYNEQFF,TGTGCCAGCAGCCGCTTGACTGGCTCCTACAATGAGCAGTTCTTC
NA,TRBV10-3,NA,13,TRBJ1-5,CAISESGNQPQHF,TGTGCCATCAGTGAGTCCGGCAATCAGCCCCAGCATTTT
NA,TRBV18,NA,15,TRBJ2-5,CASSPLDGAQETQYF,TGTGCCAGCTCACCATTAGACGGGGCCCAAGAGACCCAGTACTTC
TRBD2,TRBV7-2,once,17,TRBJ2-5,CASSLYTGTSGQETQYF,TGTGCCAGCAGCTTGTATACCGGGACTAGCGGCCAAGAGACCCAGTACTTC
TRBD1,TRBV6-5,NA,15,TRBJ1-2,CASIPDRGRLIGYTF,TGTGCCAGCATACCGGACAGGGGGCGCCTGATTGGCTACACCTTC
NA,TRBV15,NA,20,TRBJ2-6,CATSRVPLGPLGSGANVLTF,TGTGCCACCAGCAGAGTACCACTCGGCCCCCTGGGATCTGGGGCCAACGTCCTGACTTTC
TRBD1,TRBV6-5,NA,13,TRBJ1-5,CASKETGHQPQHF,TGTGCCAGCAAGGAGACAGGGCATCAGCCCCAGCATTTT
NA,TRBV6-5,few,12,TRBJ1-4,CASSTTNEKLFF,TGTGCCAGCAGTACGACTAATGAAAAACTGTTTTTT
NA,TRBV6-5,NA,16,TRBJ2-7,CASSYSGATGSYEQYF,TGTGCCAGCAGTTACTCTGGGGCTACTGGCTCCTACGAGCAGTACTTC
NA,TRBV5-6,NA,14,TRBJ1-1,CASSLDTMNTEAFF,TGTGCCAGCAGCTTGGACACCATGAACACTGAAGCTTTCTTT
TRBD1,TRBV18,NA,17,TRBJ2-7,CASSPRTGTGISYEQYF,TGTGCCAGCTCACCCAGGACCGGGACAGGGATCAGCTACGAGCAGTACTTC
NA,TRBV11-1,NA,14,TRBJ2-5,CASSGWDRQETQYF,TGTGCCAGCAGCGGATGGGACCGCCAAGAGACCCAGTACTTC
TRBD2,TRBV3-1/TRBV3-2,NA,15,TRBJ2-7,CASSQGLAGTNEQYF,TGTGCCAGCAGCCAGGGACTAGCTGGAACCAACGAGCAGTACTTC
TRBD1,TRBV10-3,NA,13,TRBJ1-1,CAAGQGVDTEAFF,TGTGCCGCGGGGCAGGGGGTGGACACTGAAGCTTTCTTT
NA,TRBV28,NA,11,TRBJ1-2,CASSFSTGYTF,TGTGCCAGCAGTTTCTCGACAGGCTACACCTTC
TRBD2,TRBV19,NA,19,TRBJ2-1,CASSIPRTSGRFSYNEQFF,TGTGCCAGTAGTATCCCCAGGACTAGCGGGAGATTTTCCTACAATGAGCAGTTCTTC
TRBD2,TRBV2,NA,16,TRBJ2-5,CASSEGLAGVFETQYF,TGTGCCAGCAGTGAAGGACTAGCCGGCGTTTTTGAGACCCAGTACTTC
TRBD1,TRBV30,NA,14,TRBJ1-2,CAWSYGDRIYGYTF,TGTGCCTGGAGTTATGGGGACAGGATTTATGGCTACACCTTC
NA,TRBV21-1,NA,14,TRBJ1-5,CASVRGPGNQPQHF,TGTGCCAGCGTCAGGGGCCCTGGCAATCAGCCCCAGCATTTT
NA,TRBV11-2,NA,13,TRBJ1-5,CASSFYPEQPQHF,TGTGCCAGCAGCTTCTATCCTGAACAGCCCCAGCATTTT